The 27 T cell receptor beta chains given below trace back to one sample, sequenced in a study of T cell repertoires in cytomegalovirus infection (dated by TCRdb to 2018 to 2020). Sequencing used an Illumina HiSeq 1500. TCRdb applied fastp at Q25 and MiXCR to the public reads, then kept only in-frame beta chains. When rows share a CDR3 protein, they turn into one entry using the most common DNA and genes. The sample records 55,000 to 85,000 distinct CDR3 sequences, 3% to 4% of which are singletons. Approximately 20% of the sample belongs to the ten largest clones. Sequences were obtained from PBMCs. The receptors here all came from a human donor in good health (CMV status not recorded). Some clones in this sample may be carry-over from other donors' samples.

This clonotype has ten or more counts. The chain uses TRBV2 and TRBJ1-5; D gene ambiguous. There are 14 residues in the CDR3. Germline V gene sequence: CDR1 SNHLY, CDR2 FYNNEI. Deletions cut 6 bases from V and 3 bases from J, with 12 bases between. CDR3 amino acids: CASSGPAPNQPQHF. DNA of the CDR3: TGTGCCAGCAGCGGGCCCGCGCCCAATCAGCCCCAGCATTTT.

This clonotype was observed many times. The chain couples TRBV6-9 to TRBJ2-3, with 9 positions matching TRBD1. Per the germline V gene, CDR1 is MNHGY and CDR2 is SVAAGI. V gave up 0 bases and J gave up 0 bases; unmatched junction bases: 7. CDR3 length: 18 amino acids. DNA for the CDR3: TGTGCCAGCAGTTATTCGAGTATCGGGACAGGGAGCACAGATACGCAGTATTTT. This translates into CASSYSSIGTGSTDTQYF.

This clonotype was seen at least ten times. The chain employs TRBV7-2 and TRBJ2-1; 12 positions match TRBD1. The CDR3 runs 16 residues. J lost 7 bases, V lost 5 bases, and 9 bases had no gene match. Germline CDR1 and CDR2: SGHTA and FQGNSA. This chain's CDR3 is CASSPTRDRGLNEQFF. The CDR3 nucleotides are TGTGCCAGCAGCCCGACCCGGGACAGGGGGCTGAATGAGCAGTTCTTC.

This clonotype showed up just a few times. The rearrangement uses TRBV11-2 and TRBJ2-1; 8 bases match TRBD1. The germline CDR1 and CDR2 sequences are SGHAT and FQNNGV. Trimming took 5 bases from V and 9 from J; bases not matched to a gene: 3. CDR3 length: 12 amino acids. The CDR3: CASSLDRGEQFF. CDR3 coding DNA: TGTGCCAGCAGCCTCGACAGGGGTGAGCAGTTCTTC.

This clonotype was counted many times. The chain joins TRBV20-1 to TRBJ2-7; 8 bases are a match to TRBD2. Germline trimming cut 3 bases from V and 5 bases from J; bases unmatched to any gene: 9. The CDR3 consists of 14 residues. The germline V gene has CDR1 DFQATT and CDR2 SNEGSKA (reference sequence). CDR3 in DNA: TGCAGTGCTAGTCCCTCTTCGGGACTAGACGAGCAGTACTTC. Translating gives CSASPSSGLDEQYF.

This clonotype was counted many times. V usage is TRBV5-1 and J usage is TRBJ2-1, with TRBD1 as a possible D gene (5 bases). The CDR3 sequence is 16 residues long. Germline values: CDR1 SGHRS, CDR2 YFSETQ. V was pared by 0 bases and J by 1 base, with 11 bases between. This CDR3 reads CASSLAGGHSYNEQFF. DNA for the CDR3: TGCGCCAGCAGCTTGGCTGGCGGACATTCCTACAATGAGCAGTTCTTC.

There are many counts of this clonotype. The chain employs TRBV28 and TRBJ1-3; 9 bases map to TRBD1. The V segment lost 5 bases and the J segment 4 bases; nucleotides outside the gene matches: 9. CDR3 length: 16 residues. The V gene's germline CDR1 is MDHEN and CDR2 SYDVKM. The CDR3 here is CASSPPGQGVGNTIYF. The CDR3 DNA follows: TGTGCCAGCAGTCCACCGGGACAGGGTGTGGGAAACACCATATATTTT. The complete variable domain, with remaining parts taken from reference TRBV28 and TRBJ1-3, reads DVKVTQSSRYLVKRTGEKVFLECVQDMDHENMFWYRQDPGLGLRLIYFSYDVKMKEKGDIPEGYSVSREKKERFSLILESASTNQTSMYLCASSPPGQGVGNTIYFGEGSWLTVV.

In its sample, this clonotype was seen many times. The rearrangement joins TRBV7-2 to TRBJ2-7; 12 bases are a match to TRBD2. The junction had 1 base not matched to a gene; V was cut back by 4 bases and J by 0 bases. The germline CDR1 and CDR2 sequences are SGHTA and FQGNSA. The CDR3 spans 15 residues. The CDR3 is CASSSSGRASYEQYF. The CDR3 DNA reads as TGTGCCAGCAGCTCTAGCGGGAGGGCCTCCTACGAGCAGTACTTC.

This clonotype showed up many times. The chain couples TRBV7-8 to TRBJ2-3; 9 bases line up with TRBD2. The V gene end was trimmed by 5 bases and the J gene end by 0 bases; junction bases not matched to a gene: 15. Germline assignment: CDR1 SGHVS and CDR2 FQNEAQ. The CDR3 totals 19 residues. The DNA of the CDR3 is TGTGCCAGCAGCCTTGTAGCGGGAGTTAGGCTAGGTAGCACAGATACGCAGTATTTT. This translates into CASSLVAGVRLGSTDTQYF. The whole variable domain, remainder taken from reference TRBV7-8 and TRBJ2-3, is GAGVSQSPRYKVAKRGQDVALRCDPISGHVSLFWYQQALGQGPEFLTYFQNEAQLDKSGLPSDRFFAERPEGSVSTLKIQRTQQEDSAVYLCASSLVAGVRLGSTDTQYFGPGTRLTVL.

This clonotype was seen at least ten times. The chain combines TRBV7-2 with TRBJ1-6, with 7 positions matching TRBD1. Germline CDR1 SGHTA, CDR2 FQGNSA. The length of the CDR3 is 17 residues. V shed 7 bases, J shed 9 bases, and the junction held 18 bases outside the gene matches. CDR3 sequence: CASTAQNTGEGVSPLHF. As DNA, the CDR3 is TGTGCCAGCACCGCTCAGAATACAGGGGAAGGGGTTTCACCCCTCCACTTT.

In this sample, this clonotype is medium-sized. The chain uses TRBV7-3 and TRBJ2-1; D assignment may be TRBD1 or TRBD2 (7 bases each). V lost 5 bases, J lost 4 bases, and 15 bases lay in between. Per the germline V gene, CDR1 is SGHTA and CDR2 is FQGTGA. The CDR3 loop spans 15 amino acids. The CDR3 coding sequence is TGTGCCAGCAGCCAGCGGGACAGCTCATACAATGAGCAGTTCTTC. This encodes CASSQRDSSYNEQFF.

This clonotype was seen at least ten times. The chain links TRBV7-2 to TRBJ1-1, with 7 bases lining up with TRBD1. CDR3 size: 14 residues. In germline, CDR1 is SGHTA, CDR2 FQGNSA. V shed 5 bases, J shed 5 bases, and the junction held 8 bases outside the gene matches. The CDR3 protein is CASSEGQRATEAFF. The CDR3 nucleotides are TGTGCCAGCAGCGAGGGACAGCGAGCGACTGAAGCTTTCTTT.

The table lists this clonotype with many counts. The chain couples TRBV7-2 to TRBJ2-5, with D possibly matching TRBD2 (5 bases). This CDR3 is 12 amino acids long. Looked up from germline, CDR1 is SGHTA and CDR2 is FQGNSA. V dropped 3 bases and J dropped 7 bases, with 9 bases sitting between them. CDR3 DNA: TGTGCCAGCAGCTTCCCCCGGGGGACCCAGTACTTC. It specifies CASSFPRGTQYF.

In this sample, this clonotype turned up many times. In DNA form, the CDR3 reads TGTGCCAGCAGCCCAGAGCCAGCCCAAGAGACCCAGTACTTC. Its translation: CASSPEPAQETQYF. The rearrangement uses TRBV7-2 and TRBJ2-5; D remains ambiguous. V was clipped by 5 bases and J by 1 base, with 11 bases between them. CDR1 and CDR2 (germline): SGHTA, FQGNSA. This CDR3 contains 14 residues.

This clonotype was recorded many times. The chain links TRBV7-2 to TRBJ2-2; perhaps TRBD1 as D (6 bases). Trimming removed 4 bases at V and 4 bases at J, with 13 bases between. This CDR3 has 15 residues. Per the germline V gene, CDR1 is SGHTA and CDR2 is FQGNSA. In DNA form, the CDR3 reads TGTGCCAGCAGCTGGAACAGGGCCGGCACCGGGGAGCTGTTTTTT. Its translation is CASSWNRAGTGELFF.

This clonotype was found many times. The V gene is TRBV6-1, the J gene TRBJ1-1, with 8 bases aligning to TRBD1. The CDR3 runs to 16 residues. J gave up 4 bases and V 0 bases, and 7 bases lay outside the gene matches. Germline loops: CDR1 MNHNS, CDR2 SASEGT. CDR3 nucleotide sequence: TGTGCCAGCAGTGAAGCGAGGGACAGGAGGGGCACTGAAGCTTTCTTT. It translates to CASSEARDRRGTEAFF.

This clonotype came up many times. The J gene is TRBJ1-2, the V gene TRBV7-2; tentative D call: TRBD1 (5 bases). Trimming cost V 2 bases and J 4 bases, with 14 bases left between them. The germline V gene encodes CDR1 SGHTA and CDR2 FQGNSA. The CDR3 contains 15 residues. CDR3 coding DNA: TGTGCCAGCAGCTTATCCGTGACGGGGCGCTATGGCTACACCTTC. It encodes CASSLSVTGRYGYTF.

This clonotype was seen many times. The rearrangement uses TRBV7-4 and TRBJ1-2, with a possible D match to TRBD1 (6 bases). V was cut by 3 bases and J by 3 bases, with 8 bases left in between. This CDR3 has 13 residues. CDR1 and CDR2 from the germline V gene are SGHVT and SQSDAQ. The CDR3 DNA reads TGTGCCAGCAGCTTCAAGGGGGACTATGGCTACACCTTC. Residues: CASSFKGDYGYTF.

This clonotype has at least ten counts. The J gene is TRBJ1-4, the V gene TRBV28; 9 bases line up with TRBD1. The CDR3 runs to 16 residues. V trimming: 7 bases; J trimming: 0 bases; junction bases outside the gene matches: 6. Germline assignment: CDR1 MDHEN and CDR2 SYDVKM. The CDR3 coding sequence is TGTGCCAGCACCGTACAGGGGGCCGCAACTAATGAAAAACTGTTTTTT. Protein: CASTVQGAATNEKLFF.

This clonotype was picked up many times. The chain has TRBV7-2 and TRBJ2-6; D uncertain. Germline lookup yields CDR1 SGHTA and CDR2 FQGNSA. This CDR3 has 16 amino acids. Trimming pared 0 bases from V and 0 bases from J, leaving 6 bases between. The CDR3 loop is CASSLAAVSGANVLTF. DNA for the CDR3: TGTGCCAGCAGCTTAGCGGCGGTCTCTGGGGCCAACGTCCTGACTTTC.

The table lists this clonotype with many counts. This chain joins TRBV7-8 and TRBJ2-3, with 8 bases aligning to TRBD2. Germline loops: CDR1 SGHVS, CDR2 FQNEAQ. The CDR3 loop spans 15 amino acids. Losses at the gene ends were 5 bases for V and 7 bases for J; bases not matched to a gene: 11. The CDR3, as DNA: TGTGCCAGCAGCCCGAGGGGCGGGGGGTTAAATACGCAGTATTTT. Amino acid sequence: CASSPRGGGLNTQYF.

This clonotype occurred many times. The chain is built from TRBV7-8 and TRBJ2-5, with TRBD2 matching over 12 bases. Trimming at V came to 1 base and at J to 0 bases, leaving 6 bases not matched to a gene. This CDR3 region has 18 residues. The V gene's germline CDR1 is SGHVS and CDR2 FQNEAQ. The CDR3, as DNA: TGTGCCAGCAGCTTAGTCCTAGCGGGGGGGGCGTACCAAGAGACCCAGTACTTC. Its protein is CASSLVLAGGAYQETQYF.

This clonotype was picked up many times. The J gene is TRBJ2-2, the V gene TRBV7-2; D may match TRBD1 or TRBD2 (5 bases each). Trimming shortened V by 5 bases and J by 6 bases, and 19 bases separated the two germline ends. This CDR3 spans 16 amino acids. Germline V gene data show CDR1 as SGHTA and CDR2 as FQGNSA. The chain's CDR3 is CASSPFAGTTPGELFF. CDR3 nucleotides: TGTGCCAGCAGCCCTTTTGCCGGGACCACCCCCGGGGAGCTGTTTTTT.

At least ten counts were recorded for this clonotype. The gene calls are TRBV7-2 and TRBJ2-7, with D unresolved. V lost 0 bases and J 7 bases, leaving 10 bases between the germline ends. CDR3 length equals 13 residues. Germline CDR1 reads SGHTA; CDR2 reads FQGNSA. CDR3 sequence (DNA): TGTGCCAGCAGCTTAGCGTGGGCTGAAGAGCAGTACTTC. Translating gives CASSLAWAEEQYF.

V gene TRBV28 combines with J gene TRBJ1-2; a weak D match, TRBD1 (5 bases). V was cut by 7 bases and J by 4 bases, with 13 bases left in between. The CDR3 contains 13 residues. From germline, CDR1 is MDHEN and CDR2 SYDVKM. In DNA form, the CDR3 reads TGTGCCAGCACGGGCCGAGACAGCTATGGCTACACCTTC. Translation: CASTGRDSYGYTF.

This clonotype was detected a few times. The CDR3 sequence is CSANHGAGGDYEQYF. CDR3 nucleotide sequence: TGCAGTGCTAACCACGGGGCGGGGGGGGATTACGAGCAGTACTTC. The genes are TRBV20-1 and TRBJ2-7; 9 nucleotides line up with TRBD2. This CDR3 comprises 15 residues. The germline gives CDR1 DFQATT, CDR2 SNEGSKA (reference sequence). V lost 4 bases, J lost 4 bases, and 11 bases stayed unmatched.

Many counts were recorded for this clonotype. J is TRBJ2-5 and V is TRBV20-1; D gene uncertain. The CDR3 extends over 13 amino acids. V was shortened by 3 bases and J by 6 bases, with 14 bases between the two germline ends. The V gene's germline CDR1 is DFQATT and CDR2 SNEGSKA (reference sequence). CDR3 sequence: CSARDEMRQTQYF. The CDR3 coding sequence is TGCAGTGCTAGGGATGAGATGCGGCAGACCCAGTACTTC.